The 11 T cell receptor beta chains listed next were all sequenced from one sample in a study of blood T cell repertoires in COVID-19. Measured with immunoSEQ multiplex PCR; TCRdb has only the in-frame clones, and not every one. The data contain 150,000 to 200,000 clones, approximately 81% of them singletons. Specimen: PBMCs or T cells enriched from blood (not recorded which). The receptor source for this set is a woman between 50 and 59 years old who had recovered from COVID-19.

The rearrangement uses TRBV28 and TRBJ1-2; D is unclear. The CDR3 runs 12 residues. With 1 base removed from V and 4 bases from J, the gap between germline ends came to 4 bases. Germline V lookup: CDR1 MDHEN, CDR2 SYDVKM. The CDR3 sequence: CASSLSPYGYTF. The CDR3 region has the DNA TGTGCCAGCAGTTTATCTCCCTATGGCTACACCTTC.

The sample holds many counts of this clone. One end of the junction does not line up with germline, which may come from a read error. Other DNA sequences in the same sample also yield this CDR3. The chain combines TRBV3-1 (or the pseudogene TRBV3-2) with TRBJ2-5; 9 positions agree with TRBD2. The CDR3 is 14 amino acids. The germline gives CDR1 LGHDT, CDR2 YNNKEL (reference sequence). Here the CDR3 reads CATSQGRGGETQYF. CDR3 coding DNA: TGTGCCACCAGCCAAGGGCGGGGGGGGGAGACCCAGTACTTC.

Note on this clone: Compared with germline, one end of the junction differs, possibly owing to a read error. The rearrangement links TRBV7-7 to TRBJ2-1; no clear D gene. Germline CDR1 reads SSHAT; CDR2 reads FNYEAQ (reference sequence). CDR3 size: 15 residues. CDR3 nucleotide sequence: TGTGCTAGCAGCTTAGACCTCCAGTCCTACAATGAGCAGTTCTTC. Residues: CASSLDLQSYNEQFF.

This chain links TRBV28 with TRBJ1-5; D uncertain. Germline values: CDR1 MDHEN, CDR2 SYDVKM. There are 12 residues in the CDR3. V shed 2 bases and J shed 6 bases, with 5 bases lying between them. In DNA, the CDR3 is TGTGCCAGCAGTTTACAGGTTCAGCCCCAGCATTTT. This sequence encodes CASSLQVQPQHF.

The table lists this clone with a count of one. The CDR3 nucleotides are TGTGCCAGCGGTGGGGAGAGCACAGATACGCAGTATTTT. This encodes CASGGESTDTQYF. The chain has TRBV2 and TRBJ2-3; tentatively, D is TRBD2 (5 bases). V was clipped by 8 bases and J by 0 bases, with 9 bases between them. Germline V gene data show CDR1 as SNHLY and CDR2 as FYNNEI. The CDR3 has 13 residues. Full variable domain (missing parts from reference TRBV2 and TRBJ2-3): EPEVTQTPSHQVTQMGQEVILRCVPISNHLYFYWYRQILGQKVEFLVSFYNNEISEKSEIFDDQFSVERPDGSNFTLKIRSTKLEDSAMYFCASGGESTDTQYFGPGTRLTVL.

This clone was recorded a few times. The CDR3 DNA reads as TGTGCCAGCAGTCCGGGACTAGCGGGCACCGGGGAGCTGTTTTTT. The encoded protein is CASSPGLAGTGELFF. This chain uses TRBV6-2 or TRBV6-3 with TRBJ2-2; 12 positions agree with TRBD2. The CDR3 runs 15 residues. The germline V gene has CDR1 MNHEY and CDR2 SVGEGT. Germline trimming cut 5 bases from V and 4 bases from J; bases unmatched to any gene: 2.

The rearrangement uses TRBV25-1 and TRBJ2-2; weak D call: TRBD1 (5 bases). This CDR3 contains 14 residues. Germline V lookup: CDR1 MGHDK, CDR2 SYGVNS. With 6 bases removed from V and 5 bases from J, the gap between germline ends came to 13 bases. The CDR3 bases are TGTGCCAGCAGCCCGCAGGGATATACCGGGGAGCTGTTTTTT. Its protein product is CASSPQGYTGELFF.

This sequence joins TRBV7-9 and TRBJ2-1; unclear D gene. The V gene's germline CDR1 is SEHNR and CDR2 FQNEAQ (reference sequence). Trimming removed 2 bases from V and 5 bases from J, with 7 bases in between. The CDR3 contains 13 residues. DNA of the CDR3: TGTGCCAGCAGCTTATCCAGGCACAATGAGCAGTTCTTC. It codes for CASSLSRHNEQFF.

In its sample, this clone was seen a few times. This chain uses TRBV28 with TRBJ2-2; 8 bases line up with TRBD2. The CDR3 is made up of 17 amino acids. V lost 6 bases to trimming and J lost 5 bases; unmatched junction nucleotides: 14. CDR1 and CDR2 (germline): MDHEN, SYDVKM. In DNA form, the CDR3 reads TGTGCCAGCAGCCTTTCTTTGGCGCGGGAGGTTACCGGGGAGCTGTTTTTT. Its translation is CASSLSLAREVTGELFF.

V gene TRBV4-2 combines with J gene TRBJ1-5; D is ambiguous. CDR1 and CDR2 (germline): LGHNA, YNFKEQ. The ends were cut back, 0 bases at V and 6 bases at J, with 12 bases in the middle. CDR3 length: 15 residues. This chain's CDR3 is CASSQDGEVRQPQHF. The DNA for the CDR3 is TGTGCCAGCAGCCAAGACGGGGAGGTCCGTCAGCCCCAGCATTTT.

The chain has TRBV6-6 and TRBJ1-1, with D possibly matching TRBD1 (6 bases). Germline values: CDR1 MNHNY, CDR2 SVGAGI (reference sequence). CDR3 length: 14 amino acids. Trimming took off 3 bases at V and 1 base at J, with 9 bases between the two ends. The CDR3: CASSYQGKNTEAFF. The CDR3 region has the DNA TGTGCCAGCAGTTATCAGGGGAAGAACACTGAAGCTTTCTTT.